The present T cell receptor (beta chain) was sequenced within a study of T cell responses to AZD1222 COVID-19 vaccine. As for the study in general: Pooled together were second doses at about 4 or about 12 weeks. General study findings and limits: Spike-specific TCR breadth and depth were elevated following two AZD1222 doses.

The assay was immunoSEQ multiplex PCR, and TCRdb's table has in-frame clones only and misses some. The data contain around 83,000 clones, roughly 84% of them singletons. Of note for this clone: Antigen specificity is unknown.

Looked up from germline, CDR1 is SGDLS and CDR2 is YYNGEE. The germline V and J ends were trimmed by 2 bases and 1 base, with 9 bases remaining between them. The CDR3 is 14 residues long. Sequenced here: peripheral blood, sampled on day 0 of AZD1222 vaccination. This TCR was recovered from an adult in good health. V usage is TRBV9 and J usage is TRBJ1-1; no clear D. Here the CDR3 DNA reads TGTGCCAGCAGCGTGACGCAGGCGAACACTGAAGCTTTCTTT. Translation gives CASSVTQANTEAFF.